The 10 T cell receptor beta chains below all came from one sample that was sequenced in a study of cytomegalovirus exposure and HLA in healthy donors (dated by TCRdb to 2015 to 2018). Library creation used the immunoSEQ multiplex PCR assay. For the multiplex PCR, a mixture combining 60 forward primers for TCR Vbeta segments and 13 reverse primers for TCR Jbeta segments was used. This is the immuneACCESS table as TCRdb keeps it, with only in-frame sequences that have V and J called. A part of the clones is gone; compared with another copy, unresolved V genes explain less than half, and the rest is unexplained. In all, the sample holds more than 200,000 clones, and roughly 80% of those were seen once. The ten top clones hold approximately 0.22% of the sample. Sequences were obtained from PBMCs. These receptors all stem from a girl aged 2 to 10 in good health and CMV-seronegative.

This sequence joins TRBV5-4 and TRBJ1-3, with 7 bases matching TRBD1. Trimming removed 0 bases from V and 3 bases from J; junction bases left unmatched: 9. The CDR3 is 17 residues long. Germline V gives CDR1 SGHNT, CDR2 YYREEE (reference sequence). The CDR3 protein is CASSLEQGLGGGNTIYF. The CDR3, as DNA: TGTGCCAGCAGCTTGGAACAGGGGTTGGGAGGTGGAAACACCATATATTTT.

The chain has TRBV10-1 and TRBJ2-5; D is undetermined. The V gene's germline CDR1 is WNHNN and CDR2 SYGVQD (reference sequence). The CDR3 is made up of 12 amino acids. V was clipped by 9 bases and J by 4 bases, with 12 bases between them. CDR3: CASGLSAETQYF. CDR3 coding DNA: TGCGCCAGTGGGCTTTCAGCAGAGACCCAGTACTTC.

This clone was detected once. The rearrangement joins TRBV6-6 to TRBJ2-7, with D possibly matching TRBD2 (6 bases). Trimming left V 6 bases short and J 3 bases short, with 12 bases between. In germline, CDR1 is MNHNY, CDR2 SVGAGI (reference sequence). This CDR3 is built from 13 residues. CDR3 DNA sequence: TGTGCCAGCAGCTGGGAGGTGGGCTACGAGCAGTACTTC. Translated: CASSWEVGYEQYF.

V gene TRBV10-3 combines with J gene TRBJ2-1, with a tentative D call TRBD2 (7 bases). Germline CDR1 is ENHRY and CDR2 is SYGVKD. V lost 10 bases to trimming and J lost 0 bases, with 13 bases between them. The CDR3 totals 14 residues. The CDR3 sequence: CATKGGSSYNEQFF. CDR3 bases: TGTGCCACAAAGGGGGGGAGCTCCTACAATGAGCAGTTCTTC.

The chain carries TRBV5-4 and TRBJ2-2; tentative D call: TRBD1 (6 bases). Trimming took off 4 bases at V and 6 bases at J, with 16 bases between the two ends. The CDR3 consists of 15 residues. From germline, CDR1 is SGHNT and CDR2 YYREEE (reference sequence). The DNA for the CDR3 is TGTGCCAGCAGCGTCGAGTCAGGGGTGGCCGGGGAGCTGTTTTTT. Translation: CASSVESGVAGELFF.

The chain employs TRBV20-1 and TRBJ2-1, with a possible D match to TRBD2 (6 bases). The length of the CDR3 is 11 residues. Per the germline V gene, CDR1 is DFQATT and CDR2 is SNEGSKA (reference sequence). V shed 3 bases and J shed 9 bases, with 9 bases lying between them. The CDR3 region is CSASDGGEQFF. CDR3 sequence (DNA): TGCAGTGCTAGCGACGGGGGTGAGCAGTTCTTC.

This clone has a single count. J is TRBJ1-2 and V is TRBV29-1, with 9 positions matching TRBD1. This CDR3 spans 15 amino acids. Germline V gives CDR1 SQVTM, CDR2 ANQGSEA. V lost 8 bases, J lost 0 bases, and 10 bases stayed unmatched. The CDR3 DNA reads TGCAGCTTCAAGCAGGGACAGGGAGCTAACTATGGCTACACCTTC. Translation gives CSFKQGQGANYGYTF.

The chain has TRBV5-1 and TRBJ2-5, with TRBD1 identical over 7 bases. CDR1 SGHRS and CDR2 YFSETQ come from the germline V gene. J gave up 5 bases and V 7 bases, and 17 bases lay outside the gene matches. CDR3 length equals 16 residues. CDR3 loop: CASRAEGQREFETQYF. In DNA form, the CDR3 reads TGCGCCAGCCGGGCCGAGGGACAGAGGGAGTTTGAGACCCAGTACTTC.

Only a few counts were recorded for this clone. This chain joins TRBV27 and TRBJ1-1; 9 bases align to TRBD1. V gave up 5 bases and J gave up 4 bases; unmatched junction bases: 5. Germline-derived CDR1 and CDR2 are MNHEY and SMNVEV (reference sequence). There are 14 residues in the CDR3. The CDR3 DNA follows: TGTGCCAGCAGTGACCAGACAGGGGGCACTGAAGCTTTCTTT. Its translation is CASSDQTGGTEAFF.

V and J are TRBV21-1 and TRBJ2-7; the table gives TRBD1 as D, unverified against the DNA. TRBV21-1 counts as a pseudogene. CDR3 length: 17 amino acids. CDR3 DNA sequence: TGTGCCAGCAGCATGATCCATACCGGGACAGCAGACTACGAGCAGTACTTC. This translates into CASSMIHTGTADYEQYF.